In its sample, the clone carrying this TCR beta chain was seen a few times. Its antigen is unidentified. Using its own MiXCR run on the 5' RACE reads, TCRdb lists one record per CDR3 protein. The top ten clones hold roughly 0.4% of a sample with just under 550,000 distinct CDR3 sequences, 12% to 15% of them seen once. The data derive from a study of identical twins. Study observations and caveats: A partial confounding effect on zero-insertion analyses could come from invariant MAIT and iNKT cells.

The germline V gene has CDR1 MNHEY and CDR2 SVGAGI. The CDR3 consists of 14 residues. V shed 5 bases, J shed 8 bases, and the junction held 7 bases outside the gene matches. A further study also used this sample, focusing on yellow fever vaccine responses in identical twins.

The chain is built from TRBV6-5 and TRBJ2-1, with 9 bases that match TRBD1. Sequenced input: CD4+ T cells sorted from blood. This clonotype was obtained from a woman under 30 in good health. The CDR3: CASSNRDRVDEQFF. The DNA for the CDR3 is TGTGCCAGCAGTAACCGGGACAGGGTCGATGAGCAGTTCTTC.